This entry concerns a single T cell receptor beta chain. This sample stems from a study of blood T cell repertoires in COVID-19. Across the whole study: PBMCs, B-cell-depleted T cells, or T cells were the source of the cDNA or gDNA that made up the material.

Study processing details: Scientists estimated how many nucleated cells there were by amplifying reference gene primers. Method: immunoSEQ multiplex PCR; TCRdb's copy keeps in-frame clones and lacks some. Clonal size and the V and J genes are those of that table, whereas D and trimming came from the DNA. The sample has under 300,000 clones; approximately 89% are singletons. This CDR3 has 14 residues. Trimming cost V 3 bases and J 2 bases; bases outside gene matches: 3. Germline loops: CDR1 SGDLS, CDR2 YYNGEE. The receptor was derived from a woman between 40 and 50 years old who had recovered from COVID-19. Sequencing was done on a sample of peripheral blood. V is TRBV9 and J is TRBJ2-3; 7 bases are a match to TRBD2. The CDR3 sequence: CASSASGVTDTQYF. As DNA, the CDR3 is TGTGCCAGCAGCGCGAGCGGGGTCACAGATACGCAGTATTTT.